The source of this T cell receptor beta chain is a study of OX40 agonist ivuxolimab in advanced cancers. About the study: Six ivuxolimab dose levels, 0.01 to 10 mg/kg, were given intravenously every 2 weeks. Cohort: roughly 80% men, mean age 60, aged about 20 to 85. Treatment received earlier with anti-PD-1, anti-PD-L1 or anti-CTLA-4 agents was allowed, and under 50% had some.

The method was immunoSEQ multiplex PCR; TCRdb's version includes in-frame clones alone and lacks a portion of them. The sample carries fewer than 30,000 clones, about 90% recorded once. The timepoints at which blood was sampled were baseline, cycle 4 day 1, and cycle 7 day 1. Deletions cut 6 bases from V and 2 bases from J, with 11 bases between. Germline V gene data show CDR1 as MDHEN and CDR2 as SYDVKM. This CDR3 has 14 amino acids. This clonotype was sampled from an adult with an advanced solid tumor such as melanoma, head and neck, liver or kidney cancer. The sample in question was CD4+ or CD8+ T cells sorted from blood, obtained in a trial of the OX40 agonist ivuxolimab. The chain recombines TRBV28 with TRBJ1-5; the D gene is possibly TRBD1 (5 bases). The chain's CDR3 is CASSWDAGNQPQHF. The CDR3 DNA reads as TGTGCCAGCAGCTGGGACGCGGGCAATCAGCCCCAGCATTTT.